These T cell receptor beta chains were read from a single sample in a study of STAT5B mutations in CD4+ large granular lymphocyte leukemia. Only in-frame clones appear in the TCRdb table, and some are missing; sequencing was by immunoSEQ multiplex PCR. The sample lists tens of thousands of clones; 84% were seen once. Sequencing was carried out using CD4+ T cells from blood buffy coats. The receptors come from a human donor in good health. The conserved cysteine and the conserved F or W are not part of the CDR3 here. Each record gives: D gene, clone size, J gene, V gene, CDR3 protein. The D gene is left open where the match is weak. Rows give clone size only sometimes, using once, few, many, or a class for an expanded clone.

TRBD1 - TRBJ2-3 TRBV29-1 SVVQGAGDTQY
- once TRBJ1-1 TRBV6-5 ASSYWGLNTEAF
TRBD1 - TRBJ1-5 TRBV5-4 ASSQAGTGAQPQH
- - TRBJ2-2 TRBV25-1 ASSESASPDGELF
- - TRBJ2-1 TRBV6-5 ASETYIGGEQF
- - TRBJ2-1 TRBV5-1 ASSLGGSSYNEQF
TRBD1 once TRBJ1-5 TRBV6-1 ASSERGLGGAVQPQH
- few TRBJ1-6 TRBV6-1 ASSEGEGSYNSPLH
- - TRBJ1-5 TRBV7-2 ASSLRQGGQPQH
TRBD1 few TRBJ1-6 TRBV11-2 ASSLDSGTGYSPLH
- - TRBJ2-7 TRBV6-6 ASSYSGTSSYEQY
TRBD1 - TRBJ1-3 TRBV5-1 ASREIGTGQNTIY
- - TRBJ2-7 TRBV7-2 ASSLGGAGVYEQY
- - TRBJ2-7 TRBV6-5 ASSRGPDYEQY
TRBD1 - TRBJ2-1 TRBV28 ASSLPRQGMADNEQF
- few TRBJ2-1 TRBV10-3 ATTPVARDNEQF
- once TRBJ2-7 TRBV10-3 AISLTGLDEQY
- - TRBJ2-2 TRBV10-3 AIQTGTPSTGELF
- - TRBJ2-7 TRBV7-2 ASSFSLNGNSRYEQY
- few TRBJ2-4 TRBV28 ASSLRGDSKNIQY
TRBD1 - TRBJ1-1 TRBV5-1 ASSSRQGMNTEAF
- - TRBJ2-6 TRBV10-3 AIPKAGWEANSGANVLT
- - TRBJ1-5 TRBV6-5 ASSHQDSNQPQH
- - TRBJ1-1 TRBV5-1 ASSLWGNTEAF
- few TRBJ1-4 TRBV7-9 ASSLGIRGKLF
- - TRBJ2-1 TRBV6-6 ASSYLTGGHEQF
- once TRBJ2-3 TRBV5-1 ASSLGRVADTQY
- - TRBJ1-1 TRBV6-5 ASSYTGWGTEAF
- - TRBJ2-5 TRBV10-3 AISAGKETQY
- - TRBJ1-1 TRBV27 ASSLQGRTEAF
- few TRBJ2-7 TRBV19 ASSIDRAPYYEQY
- - TRBJ2-7 TRBV20-1 SATRGYEQY
- - TRBJ1-4 TRBV9 ASSVDRGTNEKLF
- once TRBJ1-2 TRBV2 ASSPTGRGYT